One sample yielded the 9 T cell receptor beta chains listed below, sequenced in a study of T cell responses to AZD1222 COVID-19 vaccine. The protocol was immunoSEQ multiplex PCR, while the TCRdb copy is restricted to in-frame clones and leaves out a portion. Among around 44,000 clones listed, just over 85% were seen once. The sample here was peripheral blood, taken 28 days after the second AZD1222 dose. These receptors were taken from an adult who received the AZD1222 COVID-19 vaccine.

The CDR3 here is CASSFISSFRGGYQETQYF. DNA for the CDR3: TGTGCCAGCAGTTTCATCAGCTCCTTTAGGGGAGGGTACCAAGAGACCCAGTACTTC. V is TRBV28 and J is TRBJ2-5, with 7 bases matching TRBD2. Germline values: CDR1 MDHEN, CDR2 SYDVKM. This CDR3 is 19 amino acids long. The V segment lost 3 bases and the J segment 0 bases; nucleotides outside the gene matches: 16.

The V and J genes are TRBV6-5 and TRBJ2-2, with 8 bases aligning to TRBD2. Germline trimming cut 2 bases from V and 4 bases from J; bases unmatched to any gene: 0. Germline CDR1 and CDR2: MNHEY and SVGAGI. The CDR3 is 14 residues long. The CDR3 reads CASSYRGGTGELFF. The DNA for the CDR3 is TGTGCCAGCAGTTACCGGGGGGGCACCGGGGAGCTGTTTTTT.

The V call is TRBV19, the J call TRBJ2-2, with D hard to call. Trimming took off 3 bases at V and 4 bases at J, with 3 bases between the two ends. Germline CDR1 LNHDA, CDR2 SQIVND (reference sequence). The CDR3 runs 12 residues. This CDR3 is CASSMATGELFF. CDR3 DNA: TGTGCCAGTAGTATGGCCACCGGGGAGCTGTTTTTT.

The chain couples TRBV5-1 to TRBJ2-3; tentatively, D is TRBD2 (5 bases). Germline CDR1 is SGHRS and CDR2 is YFSETQ. The CDR3 length is 14 residues. Trimming took off 0 bases at V and 6 bases at J, with 11 bases between the two ends. The CDR3 here is CASSLGVSGDTQYF. CDR3 bases: TGCGCCAGCAGCTTGGGAGTTTCGGGGGATACGCAGTATTTT.

The genes are TRBV7-2 and TRBJ2-5; 9 bases agree with TRBD2. The CDR3 is 15 amino acids. Germline V lookup: CDR1 SGHTA, CDR2 FQGNSA. The V segment lost 2 bases and the J segment 7 bases; nucleotides outside the gene matches: 8. The CDR3 coding sequence is TGTGCCAGCAGCTTAAGAATAGCGGGAGTGGGGACCCAGTACTTC. This sequence encodes CASSLRIAGVGTQYF.

The chain joins TRBV19 to TRBJ1-5; 9 nucleotides line up with TRBD1. The length of the CDR3 is 13 residues. Germline CDR1 and CDR2: LNHDA and SQIVND (reference sequence). The V segment lost 8 bases and the J segment 3 bases; nucleotides outside the gene matches: 2. As DNA, the CDR3 is TGTGCCAGTGGGGACAGGGTCAATCAGCCCCAGCATTTT. This codes for CASGDRVNQPQHF. Looking up the rest from reference TRBV19 and TRBJ1-5 gives the full variable domain: DGGITQSPKYLFRKEGQNVTLSCEQNLNHDAMYWYRQDPGQGLRLIYYSQIVNDFQKGDIAEGYSVSREKKESFPLTVTSAQKNPTAFYLCASGDRVNQPQHFGDGTRLSIL.

Here the CDR3 DNA reads TGTGCCAGCCGGGACGCCATCTACAATGAGCAGTTCTTC. Translation: CASRDAIYNEQFF. The chain links TRBV25-1 to TRBJ2-1, with D possibly being TRBD1 or TRBD2 (5 bases each). This CDR3 contains 13 residues. The ends were cut back, 8 bases at V and 3 bases at J, with 11 bases in the middle. Germline V gene data show CDR1 as MGHDK and CDR2 as SYGVNS. Full variable domain (rest looked up from reference TRBV25-1 and TRBJ2-1): EADIYQTPRYLVIGTGKKITLECSQTMGHDKMYWYQQDPGMELHLIHYSYGVNSTEKGDLSSESTVSRIRTEHFPLTLESARPSHTSQYLCASRDAIYNEQFFGPGTRLTVL.

This rearrangement joins TRBV27 to TRBJ2-2; D is undetermined. The CDR3 sequence is 15 residues long. The V end was cut by 2 bases, the J end by 2 bases, with 9 bases between. Germline V gives CDR1 MNHEY, CDR2 SMNVEV (reference sequence). DNA for the CDR3: TGTGCCAGCAGTTTAAGAGGCCCTAACACCGGGGAGCTGTTTTTT. As protein: CASSLRGPNTGELFF.

This clone has just a few counts. V is TRBV11-2 and J is TRBJ2-7, with D perhaps assigned TRBD1 or TRBD2 (6 bases each). The CDR3 extends over 15 amino acids. Germline loops: CDR1 SGHAT, CDR2 FQNNGV. The V end lost 1 base, the J end lost 2 bases, and 12 bases lay between the germline ends. The CDR3 is CASSLARGLTYEQYF. Written as DNA, the CDR3 is TGTGCCAGCAGCTTAGCCCGGGGGCTTACCTACGAGCAGTACTTC. The variable domain in full, with the rest retrieved from reference TRBV11-2 and TRBJ2-7, is EAGVAQSPRYKIIEKRQSVAFWCNPISGHATLYWYQQILGQGPKLLIQFQNNGVVDDSQLPKDRFSAERLKGVDSTLKIQPAKLEDSAVYLCASSLARGLTYEQYFGPGTRLTVT.